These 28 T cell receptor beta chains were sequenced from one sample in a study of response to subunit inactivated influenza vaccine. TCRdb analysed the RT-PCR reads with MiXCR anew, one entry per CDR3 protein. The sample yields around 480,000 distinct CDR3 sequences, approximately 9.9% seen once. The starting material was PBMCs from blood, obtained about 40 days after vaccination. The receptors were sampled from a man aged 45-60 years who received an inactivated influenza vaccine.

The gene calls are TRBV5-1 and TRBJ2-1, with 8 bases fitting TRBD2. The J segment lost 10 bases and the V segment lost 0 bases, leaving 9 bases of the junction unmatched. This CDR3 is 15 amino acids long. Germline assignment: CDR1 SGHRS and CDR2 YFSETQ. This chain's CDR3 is CASSLVGAGEGEQFF. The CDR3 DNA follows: TGCGCCAGCAGCTTGGTAGGAGCGGGAGAGGGGGAGCAGTTCTTC.

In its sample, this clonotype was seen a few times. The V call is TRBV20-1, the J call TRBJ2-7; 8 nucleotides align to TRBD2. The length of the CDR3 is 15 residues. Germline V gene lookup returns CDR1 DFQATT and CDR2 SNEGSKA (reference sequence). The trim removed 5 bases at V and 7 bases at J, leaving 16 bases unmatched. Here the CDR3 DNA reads TGCAGTGCTGTCCCCGCGACGGGAGGGGTACATGAGCAGTACTTC. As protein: CSAVPATGGVHEQYF.

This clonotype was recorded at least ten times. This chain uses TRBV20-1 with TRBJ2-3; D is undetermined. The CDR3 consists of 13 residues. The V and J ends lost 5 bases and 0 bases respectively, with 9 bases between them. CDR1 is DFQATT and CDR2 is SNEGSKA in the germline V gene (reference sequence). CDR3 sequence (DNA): TGCAGTGCTGTCGACCGTAGCACAGATACGCAGTATTTT. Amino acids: CSAVDRSTDTQYF.

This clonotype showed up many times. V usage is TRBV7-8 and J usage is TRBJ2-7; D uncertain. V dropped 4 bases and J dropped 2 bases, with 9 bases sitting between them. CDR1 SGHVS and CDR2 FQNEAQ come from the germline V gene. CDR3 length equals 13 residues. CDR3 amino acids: CASSSPLTYEQYF. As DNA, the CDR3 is TGTGCCAGCAGCTCCCCTCTAACCTACGAGCAGTACTTC. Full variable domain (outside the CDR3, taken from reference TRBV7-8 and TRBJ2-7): GAGVSQSPRYKVAKRGQDVALRCDPISGHVSLFWYQQALGQGPEFLTYFQNEAQLDKSGLPSDRFFAERPEGSVSTLKIQRTQQEDSAVYLCASSSPLTYEQYFGPGTRLTVT.

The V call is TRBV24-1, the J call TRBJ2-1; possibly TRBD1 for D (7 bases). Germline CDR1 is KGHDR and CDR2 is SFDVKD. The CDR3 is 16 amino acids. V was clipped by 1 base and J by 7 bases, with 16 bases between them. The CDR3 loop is CATSDFSQGGRNEQFF. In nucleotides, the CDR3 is TGTGCCACCAGTGATTTCTCCCAGGGGGGACGGAATGAGCAGTTCTTC.

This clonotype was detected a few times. CDR3 sequence reads: CASSQDLLAGGLDTQYF. The CDR3 DNA reads TGCGCCAGCAGCCAAGATCTTCTAGCGGGGGGGCTCGATACGCAGTATTTT. This chain connects TRBV4-1 to TRBJ2-3; 12 bases match TRBD2. The trim removed 0 bases at V and 6 bases at J, leaving 7 bases unmatched. The CDR3 is made up of 17 amino acids. Germline loops: CDR1 MGHRA, CDR2 YSYEKL.

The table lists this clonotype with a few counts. The CDR3 protein is CASSRQLLAIGTYNEQFF. The CDR3 bases are TGTGCCAGCAGCCGACAACTACTAGCTATCGGGACCTACAATGAGCAGTTCTTC. The rearrangement joins TRBV11-2 to TRBJ2-1; tentatively, D is TRBD2 (6 bases). This CDR3 region has 18 residues. Germline V gene data show CDR1 as SGHAT and CDR2 as FQNNGV. V was shortened by 5 bases and J by 2 bases, with 22 bases between the two germline ends.

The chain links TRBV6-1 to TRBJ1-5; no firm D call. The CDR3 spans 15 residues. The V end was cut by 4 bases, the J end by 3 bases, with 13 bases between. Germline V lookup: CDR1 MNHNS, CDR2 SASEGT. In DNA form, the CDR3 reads TGTGCCAGCAGTGCCCTGTATGTTTTCAATCAGCCCCAGCATTTT. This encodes CASSALYVFNQPQHF.

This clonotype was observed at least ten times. The CDR3 reads CASSGSLTSVYEQFF. DNA for the CDR3: TGTGCCAGCAGTGGTTCCTTGACTAGTGTATATGAGCAGTTCTTC. This chain links TRBV28 with TRBJ2-1, with D tentatively TRBD2 (6 bases). There are 15 residues in the CDR3. V was trimmed by 5 bases and J by 8 bases, leaving 19 bases between them. Germline lookup yields CDR1 MDHEN and CDR2 SYDVKM.

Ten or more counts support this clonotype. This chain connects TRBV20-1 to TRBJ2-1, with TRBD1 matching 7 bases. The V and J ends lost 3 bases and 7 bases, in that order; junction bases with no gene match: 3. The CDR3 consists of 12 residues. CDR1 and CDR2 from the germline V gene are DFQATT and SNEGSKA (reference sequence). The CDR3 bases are TGCAGTGCTAGTACAGGGGCTAATGAGCAGTTCTTC. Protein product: CSASTGANEQFF.

Written as DNA, the CDR3 is TGTGCCAGCAGTGAGATGTCAGTCAACTATGGCTACACCTTC. Its translation: CASSEMSVNYGYTF. The chain couples TRBV2 to TRBJ1-2; D is undetermined. CDR3 length equals 14 residues. The V end was cut by 3 bases, the J end by 2 bases, with 10 bases between. In germline, CDR1 is SNHLY, CDR2 FYNNEI.

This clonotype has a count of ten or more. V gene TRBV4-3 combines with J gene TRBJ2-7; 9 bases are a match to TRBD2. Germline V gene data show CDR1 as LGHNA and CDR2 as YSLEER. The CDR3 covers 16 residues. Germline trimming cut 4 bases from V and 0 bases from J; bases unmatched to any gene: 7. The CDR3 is CASSLAAGGPSYEQYF. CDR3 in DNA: TGCGCCAGCAGCCTAGCGGCGGGGGGGCCCTCCTACGAGCAGTACTTC.

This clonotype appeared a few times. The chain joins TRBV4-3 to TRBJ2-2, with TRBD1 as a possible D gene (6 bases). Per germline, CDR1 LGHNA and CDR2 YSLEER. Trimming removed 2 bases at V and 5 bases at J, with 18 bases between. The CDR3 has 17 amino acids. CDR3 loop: CASSQLYRVDQTGELFF. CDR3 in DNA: TGCGCCAGCAGCCAATTATACAGGGTTGATCAGACCGGGGAGCTGTTTTTT.

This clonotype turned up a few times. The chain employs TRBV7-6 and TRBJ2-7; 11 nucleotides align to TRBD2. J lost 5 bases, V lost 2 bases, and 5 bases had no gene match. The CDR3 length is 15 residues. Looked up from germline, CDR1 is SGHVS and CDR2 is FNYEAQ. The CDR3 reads CASSLYGTSGHEQYF. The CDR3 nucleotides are TGTGCCAGCAGCTTATACGGGACTAGCGGACACGAGCAGTACTTC.

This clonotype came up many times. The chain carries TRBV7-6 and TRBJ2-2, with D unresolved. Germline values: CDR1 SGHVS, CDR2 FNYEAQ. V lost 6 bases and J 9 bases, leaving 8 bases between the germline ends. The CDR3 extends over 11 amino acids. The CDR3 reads CASSAAWELFF. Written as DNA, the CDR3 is TGTGCCAGCAGTGCTGCCTGGGAGCTGTTTTTT.

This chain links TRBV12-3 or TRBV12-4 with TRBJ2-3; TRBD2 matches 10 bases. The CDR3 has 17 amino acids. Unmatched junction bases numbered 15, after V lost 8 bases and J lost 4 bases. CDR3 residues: CASPGPSGRLGPDTQYF. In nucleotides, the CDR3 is TGTGCCAGCCCAGGGCCTAGCGGGAGATTAGGGCCAGATACGCAGTATTTT.

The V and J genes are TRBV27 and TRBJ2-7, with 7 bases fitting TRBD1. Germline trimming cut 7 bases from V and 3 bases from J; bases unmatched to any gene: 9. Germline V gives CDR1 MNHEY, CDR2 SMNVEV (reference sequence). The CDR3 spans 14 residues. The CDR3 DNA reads TGTGCCAGCATACCGACGGCAGGGGGCTACGAGCAGTACTTC. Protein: CASIPTAGGYEQYF.

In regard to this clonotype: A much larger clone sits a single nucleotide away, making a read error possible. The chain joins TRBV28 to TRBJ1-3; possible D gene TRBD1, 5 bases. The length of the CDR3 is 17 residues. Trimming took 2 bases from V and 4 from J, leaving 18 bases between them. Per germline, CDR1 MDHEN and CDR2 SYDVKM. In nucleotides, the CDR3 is TGTGCCAGCAGTTTAAGGAGGTTAGGGACGAGGGGAAACACCATATATTTT. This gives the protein CASSLRRLGTRGNTIYF.

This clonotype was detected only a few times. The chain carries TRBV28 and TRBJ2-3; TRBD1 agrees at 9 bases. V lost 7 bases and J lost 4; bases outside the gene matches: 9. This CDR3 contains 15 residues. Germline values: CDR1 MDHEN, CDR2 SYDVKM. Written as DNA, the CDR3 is TGTGCCAGCATGGGACAGGGAGGGAGAGCAGATACGCAGTATTTT. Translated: CASMGQGGRADTQYF.

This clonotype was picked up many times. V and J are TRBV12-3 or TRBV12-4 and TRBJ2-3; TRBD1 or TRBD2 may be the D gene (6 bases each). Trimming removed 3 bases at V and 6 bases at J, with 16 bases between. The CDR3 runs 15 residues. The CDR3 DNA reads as TGTGCCAGCAGTTTCAGTAGGGGGGCGCAGGATACGCAGTATTTT. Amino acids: CASSFSRGAQDTQYF.

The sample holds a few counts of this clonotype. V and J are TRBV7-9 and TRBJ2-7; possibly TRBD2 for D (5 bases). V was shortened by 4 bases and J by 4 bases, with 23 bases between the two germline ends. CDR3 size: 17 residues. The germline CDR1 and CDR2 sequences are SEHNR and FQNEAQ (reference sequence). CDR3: CASSSSRGDRRTYEQYF. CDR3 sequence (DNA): TGTGCCAGCAGCTCCAGTCGGGGTGACCGCCGCACTTACGAGCAGTACTTC.

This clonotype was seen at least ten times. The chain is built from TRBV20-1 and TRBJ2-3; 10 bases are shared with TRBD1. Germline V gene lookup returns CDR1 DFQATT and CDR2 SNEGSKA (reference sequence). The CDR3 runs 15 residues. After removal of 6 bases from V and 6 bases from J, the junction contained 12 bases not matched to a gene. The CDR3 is CSAATGQGDWDTQYF. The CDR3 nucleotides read TGCAGTGCCGCCACCGGACAGGGGGATTGGGATACGCAGTATTTT.

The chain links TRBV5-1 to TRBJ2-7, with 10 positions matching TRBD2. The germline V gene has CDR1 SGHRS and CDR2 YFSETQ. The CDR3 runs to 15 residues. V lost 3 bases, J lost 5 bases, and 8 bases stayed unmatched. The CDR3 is CASSSAGTSADEQYF. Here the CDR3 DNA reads TGCGCCAGCAGCTCAGCCGGGACTAGCGCCGACGAGCAGTACTTC.

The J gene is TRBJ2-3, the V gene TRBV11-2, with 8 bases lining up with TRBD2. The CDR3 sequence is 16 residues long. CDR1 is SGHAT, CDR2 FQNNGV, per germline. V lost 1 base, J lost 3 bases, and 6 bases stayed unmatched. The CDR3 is CASSLAGLVTTDTQYF. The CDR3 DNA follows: TGTGCCAGCAGCTTAGCGGGACTAGTAACTACAGATACGCAGTATTTT.

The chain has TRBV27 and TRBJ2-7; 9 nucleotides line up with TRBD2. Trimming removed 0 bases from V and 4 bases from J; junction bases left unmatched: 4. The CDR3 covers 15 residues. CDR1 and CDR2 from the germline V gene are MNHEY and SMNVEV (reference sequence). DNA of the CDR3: TGTGCCAGCAGTTTATCGGTTAGCGGGAGTTACGAGCAGTACTTC. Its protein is CASSLSVSGSYEQYF.

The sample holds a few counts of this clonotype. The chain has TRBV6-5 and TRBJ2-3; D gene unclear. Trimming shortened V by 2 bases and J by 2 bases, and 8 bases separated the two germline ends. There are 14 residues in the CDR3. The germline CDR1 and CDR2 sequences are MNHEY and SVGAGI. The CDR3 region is CASSYTDVTDTQYF. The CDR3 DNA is TGTGCCAGCAGTTACACGGATGTCACAGATACGCAGTATTTT.

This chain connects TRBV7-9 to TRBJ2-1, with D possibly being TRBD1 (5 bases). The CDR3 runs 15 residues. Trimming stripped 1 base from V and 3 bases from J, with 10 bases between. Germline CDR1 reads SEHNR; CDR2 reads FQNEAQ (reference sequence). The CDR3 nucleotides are TGTGCCAGCAGCTTAGGAGACAGCCTCTACAATGAGCAGTTCTTC. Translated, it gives CASSLGDSLYNEQFF.

CDR3 region: CSVEDLGVTGDYGYTF. DNA of the CDR3: TGCAGCGTTGAAGATCTCGGGGTCACGGGGGACTATGGCTACACCTTC. The rearrangement joins TRBV29-1 to TRBJ1-2; D is possibly TRBD1 (5 bases). The CDR3 runs to 16 residues. V shed 0 bases and J shed 3 bases, with 17 bases lying between them. Germline CDR1 SQVTM, CDR2 ANQGSEA.